This TCR beta chain appears in the sequencing data of a study of T cell responses to AZD1222 COVID-19 vaccine. The CDR3 is 16 amino acids. Per the germline V gene, CDR1 is SGHDN and CDR2 is FVKESK. V was cut by 0 bases and J by 6 bases, with 17 bases left in between. Assay: immunoSEQ multiplex PCR; the TCRdb copy retains only in-frame clones and omits some. The sample has 100,000 to 120,000 clones; approximately 94% are singletons. Notes on the study in general: Donors skewed white British and female; clonal diversity was possibly underestimated. Only five or six people who got AZD1222 tested seropositive at baseline. Vaccination with two AZD1222 doses was followed by a rise in Spike-specific TCR breadth and depth. Unmutated variant regions are reportedly the target of nearly half of TCRs that are spike-specific.

Comment on this clone: Antigen unknown.

Specimen: peripheral blood, collected 28 days after the second AZD1222 dose. The sequence was obtained from an adult who received the AZD1222 COVID-19 vaccine. The V and J genes are TRBV14 and TRBJ1-1; D is unresolved. The CDR3 DNA is TGTGCCAGCAGCCAAGATCGCGGGTCCGGGAGTTCTGAAGCTTTCTTT. Residues: CASSQDRGSGSSEAFF.